The 26 T cell receptor beta chains listed next were all sequenced from one sample in a study of shared clonotypes between healthy human individuals. Produced via immunoSEQ multiplex PCR; TCRdb's table is partial and in-frame only. The sample includes over 2 million clones, roughly 90% of them seen just once. The sample was naive CD4+ T cells from PBMCs. Subset described: CD45RA+ positively selected. These receptors were obtained from a man younger than 35 in good health. Some clones in this sample may be carry-over from other donors' samples.

This clone has only one observation. CDR3 loop: CEAKSGETQYF. CDR3 in DNA: TGTGAAGCGAAGTCGGGGGAGACCCAGTACTTC. The V gene is TRBV5-4, the J gene TRBJ2-5; TRBD2 might be the D (5 bases). The CDR3 loop spans 11 amino acids. CDR1 and CDR2 from the germline V gene are SGHNT and YYREEE (reference sequence).

This chain joins TRBV7-3 and TRBJ2-2; 13 bases are shared with TRBD2. The V and J ends lost 6 bases and 6 bases, in that order; junction bases with no gene match: 1. Germline V lookup: CDR1 SGHTA, CDR2 FQGTGA. The CDR3 totals 14 residues. The CDR3 DNA sequence: TGTGCCAGCAGAGGACTAGCGGGAGCCGGGGAGCTGTTTTTT. Protein sequence: CASRGLAGAGELFF.

CDR3 sequence reads: CASSIAAVYSGANVLTF. CDR3 in DNA: TGTGCCAGTAGTATAGCGGCGGTTTACTCTGGGGCCAACGTCCTGACTTTC. The chain recombines TRBV19 with TRBJ2-6; no clear D gene. V shed 1 base and J shed 0 bases, with 10 bases lying between them. CDR1 and CDR2 from the germline V gene are LNHDA and SQIVND (reference sequence). This CDR3 has 17 amino acids. The variable domain in full, with the rest retrieved from reference TRBV19 and TRBJ2-6, is DGGITQSPKYLFRKEGQNVTLSCEQNLNHDAMYWYRQDPGQGLRLIYYSQIVNDFQKGDIAEGYSVSREKKESFPLTVTSAQKNPTAFYLCASSIAAVYSGANVLTFGAGSRLTVL.

The rearrangement joins TRBV19 to TRBJ2-6, with D perhaps assigned TRBD1 or TRBD2 (5 bases each). V lost 5 bases, J lost 0 bases, and 17 bases lay in between. There are 18 residues in the CDR3. Germline CDR1 reads LNHDA; CDR2 reads SQIVND (reference sequence). DNA for the CDR3: TGTGCCAGTAGTGAGAACCGGGACGGACACTCTGGGGCCAACGTCCTGACTTTC. This translates into CASSENRDGHSGANVLTF. Using reference TRBV19 and TRBJ2-6 for the parts outside the CDR3, the full variable domain is DGGITQSPKYLFRKEGQNVTLSCEQNLNHDAMYWYRQDPGQGLRLIYYSQIVNDFQKGDIAEGYSVSREKKESFPLTVTSAQKNPTAFYLCASSENRDGHSGANVLTFGAGSRLTVL.

This chain uses TRBV23-1 with TRBJ2-7; no clear D gene. TRBV23-1 is an ORF, and what it does is uncertain. This CDR3 is 11 amino acids long. V lost 4 bases, J lost 7 bases, and 8 bases lay in between. This CDR3 is CASSLHKEQYF. CDR3 DNA sequence: TGCGCCAGCAGTCTGCATAAGGAGCAGTACTTC.

The genes are TRBV28 and TRBJ1-3; D remains unclear. With 3 bases removed from V and 9 bases from J, the gap between germline ends came to 9 bases. The CDR3 length is 12 residues. Germline lookup yields CDR1 MDHEN and CDR2 SYDVKM. CDR3 sequence reads: CASSLTSGTIYF. In DNA form, the CDR3 reads TGTGCCAGCAGTTTGACCAGCGGCACCATATATTTT.

The CDR3 sequence is CASSVAGTSNDEQYF. The CDR3 DNA reads TGTGCCAGCAGCGTTGCCGGGACTAGTAATGACGAGCAGTACTTC. V gene TRBV9 combines with J gene TRBJ2-7; 8 bases match TRBD2. Germline V gives CDR1 SGDLS, CDR2 YYNGEE. The ends lost 2 bases at V and 5 bases at J; junction bases unmatched: 9. CDR3 length equals 15 residues.

As DNA, the CDR3 is TGCGCCACCGTTAAGGGACTCAACACTGAAGCTTTCTTT. Its translation: CATVKGLNTEAFF. The chain uses TRBV10-2 and TRBJ1-1; D is possibly TRBD1 (5 bases). V shed 10 bases and J shed 2 bases, with 14 bases lying between them. Per germline, CDR1 WSHSY and CDR2 SAAADI. The CDR3 has 13 amino acids.

V and J are TRBV7-6 and TRBJ2-3, with 11 bases aligning to TRBD2. Germline assignment: CDR1 SGHVS and CDR2 FNYEAQ. This CDR3 is built from 17 residues. V gave up 0 bases and J gave up 1 base; unmatched junction bases: 3. CDR3 nucleotides: TGTGCCAGCAGCTTAGCTACGGGACTAGCGGGCACAGATACGCAGTATTTT. Its protein is CASSLATGLAGTDTQYF.

This clone appeared once. This chain joins TRBV5-4 and TRBJ1-2; no definite D call. The CDR3 length is 15 residues. Trimming cost V 2 bases and J 4 bases, with 15 bases left between them. The germline V gene has CDR1 SGHNT and CDR2 YYREEE (reference sequence). The CDR3 DNA reads as TGTGCCAGCAGCTTAGGCCCCTCTTGGGGCTATGGCTACACCTTC. This sequence encodes CASSLGPSWGYGYTF.

The J gene is TRBJ2-7, the V gene TRBV11-2, with 7 bases that match TRBD2. CDR1 and CDR2 (germline): SGHAT, FQNNGV. The CDR3 runs 16 residues. J was trimmed by 3 bases and V by 5 bases; bases with no gene match: 13. CDR3 DNA: TGTGCCAGCAGCCGAAGCTTGATAGCGGGTGGCTACGAGCAGTACTTC. This translates into CASSRSLIAGGYEQYF. The full variable domain, completed using reference TRBV11-2 and TRBJ2-7, is EAGVAQSPRYKIIEKRQSVAFWCNPISGHATLYWYQQILGQGPKLLIQFQNNGVVDDSQLPKDRFSAERLKGVDSTLKIQPAKLEDSAVYLCASSRSLIAGGYEQYFGPGTRLTVT.

This clone was seen a handful of times. This rearrangement joins TRBV5-1 to TRBJ1-2, with D unclear. Germline-derived CDR1 and CDR2 are SGHRS and YFSETQ. The V end lost 1 base, the J end lost 2 bases, and 6 bases lay between the germline ends. The CDR3 contains 13 residues. The CDR3 DNA reads as TGCGCCAGCAGCTTGACACAGAACTATGGCTACACCTTC. Its protein product is CASSLTQNYGYTF.

The genes are TRBV30 and TRBJ1-5, with D possibly matching TRBD1 (6 bases). Germline values: CDR1 GTSNPN, CDR2 SVGIG (reference sequence). The CDR3 covers 14 residues. Trimming removed 2 bases at V and 3 bases at J, with 11 bases between. As DNA, the CDR3 is TGTGCCTGGAGTAGGGGGGGGGCCAATCAGCCCCAGCATTTT. Its protein is CAWSRGGANQPQHF.

The V and J genes are TRBV29-1 and TRBJ2-5, with 8 bases identical to TRBD2. Trimming at V came to 7 bases and at J to 2 bases, leaving 15 bases not matched to a gene. This CDR3 region has 16 residues. Germline lookup yields CDR1 SQVTM and CDR2 ANQGSEA. The CDR3 loop reads CSARGGGTINQETQYF. The CDR3 DNA follows: TGCAGCGCCCGGGGGGGAGGGACTATAAATCAAGAGACCCAGTACTTC.

This clone appeared a single time. The chain couples TRBV7-2 to TRBJ2-5, with 7 bases lining up with TRBD2. The CDR3 runs 15 residues. After removal of 4 bases from V and 11 bases from J, the junction contained 16 bases not matched to a gene. CDR1 SGHTA and CDR2 FQGNSA come from the germline V gene. Here the CDR3 reads CASSSGLAGAREQYF. CDR3 sequence (DNA): TGTGCCAGCAGCTCCGGACTTGCGGGAGCGAGGGAGCAGTACTTC.

The chain is built from TRBV2 and TRBJ2-1; 8 bases map to TRBD1. The junction had 3 bases not matched to a gene; V was cut back by 4 bases and J by 1 base. Germline CDR1 is SNHLY and CDR2 is FYNNEI. The CDR3 sequence is 15 residues long. This CDR3 reads CASSGTGGSYNEQFF. In DNA, the CDR3 is TGTGCCAGCAGTGGCACAGGGGGGTCCTACAATGAGCAGTTCTTC.

This clone was recorded only once. The chain couples TRBV5-6 to TRBJ1-1; D is undetermined. The CDR3 extends over 14 amino acids. V dropped 4 bases and J dropped 5 bases, with 15 bases sitting between them. Germline V gene data show CDR1 as SGHDT and CDR2 as YYEEEE. This CDR3 is CASSPTARGTEAFF. The CDR3 DNA reads as TGTGCCAGCAGCCCCACGGCCCGCGGGACTGAAGCTTTCTTT. The whole variable domain, filled in from reference TRBV5-6 and TRBJ1-1, reads DAGVTQSPTHLIKTRGQQVTLRCSPKSGHDTVSWYQQALGQGPQFIFQYYEEEERQRGNFPDRFSGHQFPNYSSELNVNALLLGDSALYLCASSPTARGTEAFFGQGTRLTVV.

A remark on this clone: Other DNA sequences in the sample encode the same CDR3. This chain uses TRBV9 with TRBJ2-5; D is possibly TRBD2 (6 bases). The CDR3 covers 14 residues. CDR1 is SGDLS, CDR2 YYNGEE, per germline. Trimming cost V 0 bases and J 5 bases, with 11 bases left between them. This CDR3 reads CASSVGPAGETQYF. CDR3 DNA: TGTGCCAGCAGCGTAGGCCCAGCGGGTGAGACCCAGTACTTC.

This clone was observed once. V and J are TRBV18 and TRBJ2-3; the D is unclear. Germline V gives CDR1 KGHSH, CDR2 LQKENI. CDR3 size: 14 residues. The V end was cut by 1 base, the J end by 2 bases, with 7 bases between. The CDR3 region is CASSPRQVTDTQYF. CDR3 coding DNA: TGTGCCAGCTCACCACGCCAGGTCACAGATACGCAGTATTTT.

This chain links TRBV18 with TRBJ2-3; D call uncertain. The CDR3 length is 13 residues. V lost 6 bases, J lost 6 bases, and 13 bases lay in between. The germline V gene has CDR1 KGHSH and CDR2 LQKENI. CDR3 residues: CASSGRTGDTQYF. Written as DNA, the CDR3 is TGTGCCAGCTCGGGTAGGACGGGCGATACGCAGTATTTT.

This clone was recorded only once. This chain links TRBV4-1 with TRBJ2-1, with 11 bases lining up with TRBD2. V dropped 0 bases and J dropped 0; count of bases not matched to a gene: 4. Germline loops: CDR1 MGHRA, CDR2 YSYEKL. The CDR3 is made up of 18 amino acids. CDR3 region: CASSQEASGRPSYNEQFF. In DNA, the CDR3 is TGCGCCAGCAGCCAAGAGGCTAGCGGGAGGCCCTCCTACAATGAGCAGTTCTTC.

The chain combines TRBV4-1 with TRBJ1-2; D not resolved. The V gene's germline CDR1 is MGHRA and CDR2 YSYEKL. This CDR3 has 18 amino acids. Trimming pared 3 bases from V and 0 bases from J, leaving 20 bases between. CDR3 DNA sequence: TGCGCCAGCAGCCAGCCGACGCGATACAGAAATCCTAACTATGGCTACACCTTC. Protein: CASSQPTRYRNPNYGYTF.

This chain connects TRBV6-5 to TRBJ1-3, with 9 bases that match TRBD1. This CDR3 is 15 amino acids long. Trimming cost V 5 bases and J 7 bases; bases outside gene matches: 9. Germline V CDR1 and CDR2: MNHEY, SVGAGI. The CDR3 DNA follows: TGTGCCAGCAGTCAGGACAGGGGCCGAGGGAACACCATATATTTT. Translating gives CASSQDRGRGNTIYF.

This clone was recorded a few times. This chain joins TRBV2 and TRBJ2-2; no firm D call. The V and J ends lost 7 bases and 7 bases respectively, with 13 bases between them. CDR3 length: 13 amino acids. The V gene's germline CDR1 is SNHLY and CDR2 FYNNEI. The CDR3 here is CASIPGVGGELFF. The CDR3 coding sequence is TGTGCCAGCATTCCAGGAGTGGGCGGGGAGCTGTTTTTT.

The chain recombines TRBV30 with TRBJ1-2; D uncertain. Trimming removed 3 bases from V and 0 bases from J, with 8 bases in between. The CDR3 length is 13 residues. From germline, CDR1 is GTSNPN and CDR2 SVGIG (reference sequence). The CDR3 reads CAWRTAANYGYTF. CDR3 DNA sequence: TGTGCCTGGAGAACTGCAGCTAACTATGGCTACACCTTC.

The chain carries TRBV5-1 and TRBJ1-1; unclear D gene. The CDR3 spans 14 residues. Trimming cost V 4 bases and J 1 base, with 11 bases left between them. Germline V CDR1 and CDR2: SGHRS, YFSETQ. The CDR3 protein is CASSRFEWNTEAFF. The CDR3 nucleotides read TGCGCCAGCAGCCGGTTCGAGTGGAACACTGAAGCTTTCTTT.